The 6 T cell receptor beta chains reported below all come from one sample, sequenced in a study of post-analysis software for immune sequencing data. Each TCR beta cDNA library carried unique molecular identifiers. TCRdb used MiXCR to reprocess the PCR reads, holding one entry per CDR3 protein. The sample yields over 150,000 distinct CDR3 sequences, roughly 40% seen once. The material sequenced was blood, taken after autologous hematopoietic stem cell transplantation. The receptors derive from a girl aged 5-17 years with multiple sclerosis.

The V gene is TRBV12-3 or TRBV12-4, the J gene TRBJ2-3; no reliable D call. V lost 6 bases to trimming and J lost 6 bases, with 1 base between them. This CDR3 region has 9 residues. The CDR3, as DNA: TGTGCCAGCAGGGATACGCAGTATTTT. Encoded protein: CASRDTQYF.

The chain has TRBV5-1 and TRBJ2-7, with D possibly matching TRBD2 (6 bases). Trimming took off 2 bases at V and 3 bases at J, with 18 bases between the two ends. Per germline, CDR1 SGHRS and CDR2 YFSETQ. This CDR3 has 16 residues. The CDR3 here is CASSLGGAHPNYEQYF. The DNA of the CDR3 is TGCGCCAGCAGCTTAGGAGGGGCCCACCCCAACTACGAGCAGTACTTC.

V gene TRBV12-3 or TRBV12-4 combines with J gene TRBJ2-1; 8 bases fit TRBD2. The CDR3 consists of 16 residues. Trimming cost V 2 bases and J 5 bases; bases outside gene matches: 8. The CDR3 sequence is CASSLFGGGNHNEQFF. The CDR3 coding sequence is TGTGCCAGCAGTTTATTCGGGGGGGGAAATCACAATGAGCAGTTCTTC.

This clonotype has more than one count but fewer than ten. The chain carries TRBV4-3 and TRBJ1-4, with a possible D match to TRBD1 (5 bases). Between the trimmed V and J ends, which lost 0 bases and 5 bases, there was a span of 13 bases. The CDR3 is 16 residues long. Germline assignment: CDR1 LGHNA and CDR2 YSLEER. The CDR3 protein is CASSQDMGVRNEKLFF. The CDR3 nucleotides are TGCGCCAGCAGCCAAGATATGGGGGTCAGAAATGAAAAACTGTTTTTT.

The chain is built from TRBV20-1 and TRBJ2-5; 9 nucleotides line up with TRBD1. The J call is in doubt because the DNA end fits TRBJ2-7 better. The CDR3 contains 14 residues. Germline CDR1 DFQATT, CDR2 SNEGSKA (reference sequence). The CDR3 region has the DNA TGCAGTGCCCAGGACAGGGGACTCACCTACGAGCAGTACTTC. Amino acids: CSAQDRGLTYEQYF.

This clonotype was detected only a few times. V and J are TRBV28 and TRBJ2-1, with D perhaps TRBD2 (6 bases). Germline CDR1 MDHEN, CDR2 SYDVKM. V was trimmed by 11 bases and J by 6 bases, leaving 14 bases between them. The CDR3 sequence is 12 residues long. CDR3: CALRDPLNEQFF. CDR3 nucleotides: TGTGCCTTGCGGGACCCCCTCAATGAGCAGTTCTTC.